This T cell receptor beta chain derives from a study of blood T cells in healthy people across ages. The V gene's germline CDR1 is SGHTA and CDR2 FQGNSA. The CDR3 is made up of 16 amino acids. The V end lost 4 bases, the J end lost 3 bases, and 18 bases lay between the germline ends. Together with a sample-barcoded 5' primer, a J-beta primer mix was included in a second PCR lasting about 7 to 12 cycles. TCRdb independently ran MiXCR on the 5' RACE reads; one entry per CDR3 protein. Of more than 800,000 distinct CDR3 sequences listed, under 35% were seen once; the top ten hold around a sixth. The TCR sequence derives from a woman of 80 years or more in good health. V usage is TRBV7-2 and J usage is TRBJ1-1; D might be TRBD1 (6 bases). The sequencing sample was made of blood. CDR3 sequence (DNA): TGTGCCAGCAGCTCGCGGGCCCTTAAGGGGGACACTGAAGCTTTCTTT. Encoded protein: CASSSRALKGDTEAFF.